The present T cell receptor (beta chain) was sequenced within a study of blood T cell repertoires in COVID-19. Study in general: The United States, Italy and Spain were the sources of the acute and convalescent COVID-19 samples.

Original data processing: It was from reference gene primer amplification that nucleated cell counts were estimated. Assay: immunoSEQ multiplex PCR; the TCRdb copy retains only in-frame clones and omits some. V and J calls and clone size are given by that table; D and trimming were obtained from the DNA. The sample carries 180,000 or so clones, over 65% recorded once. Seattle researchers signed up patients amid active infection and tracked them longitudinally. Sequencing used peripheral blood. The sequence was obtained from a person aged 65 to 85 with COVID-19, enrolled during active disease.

The CDR3 loop is CASSSGLAVYNEQFF. The DNA of the CDR3 is TGTGCCAGCAGTTCAGGACTAGCGGTGTACAATGAGCAGTTCTTC. The chain carries TRBV28 and TRBJ2-1; 10 bases align to TRBD2. The CDR3 length is 15 residues. CDR1 and CDR2 from the germline V gene are MDHEN and SYDVKM. V was clipped by 4 bases and J by 4 bases; unmatched bases: 4. Filled out from reference TRBV28 and TRBJ2-1, the complete variable domain reads DVKVTQSSRYLVKRTGEKVFLECVQDMDHENMFWYRQDPGLGLRLIYFSYDVKMKEKGDIPEGYSVSREKKERFSLILESASTNQTSMYLCASSSGLAVYNEQFFGPGTRLTVL.